Following are 12 T cell receptor beta chains from one sample sequenced in a study of T cell responses to AZD1222 COVID-19 vaccine. Clones were sequenced by immunoSEQ multiplex PCR, and TCRdb holds only the in-frame ones, with some missing. The sample lists 70,000 to 95,000 clones; about 90% were seen once. Here the sequenced sample was peripheral blood, taken on day 0 of MenACWY control vaccination. These receptors came from an adult in good health.

The rearrangement links TRBV6-5 to TRBJ2-1, with 12 positions matching TRBD2. CDR3 length: 16 residues. Per germline, CDR1 MNHEY and CDR2 SVGAGI. J was trimmed by 4 bases and V by 1 base; bases with no gene match: 2. Here the CDR3 reads CASSYLTSGGYNEQFF. CDR3 nucleotides: TGTGCCAGCAGTTACTTGACTAGCGGGGGATACAATGAGCAGTTCTTC.

The gene calls are TRBV11-1 and TRBJ2-5; unclear D gene. This CDR3 has 14 residues. The ends were cut back, 2 bases at V and 2 bases at J, with 9 bases in the middle. Germline V gene sequence: CDR1 SGHAT, CDR2 FQDESV (reference sequence). The DNA of the CDR3 is TGTGCCAGCAGCTTACACAGCGAACAAGAGACCCAGTACTTC. Translating gives CASSLHSEQETQYF.

The genes are TRBV5-6 and TRBJ2-6, with a weak D call TRBD1 (6 bases). Looked up from germline, CDR1 is SGHDT and CDR2 is YYEEEE. V was pared by 5 bases and J by 1 base, with 10 bases between. This CDR3 is built from 15 residues. Written as DNA, the CDR3 is TGTGCCAGCAGAAATACAGGGTCTGGGGCCAACGTCCTGACTTTC. It is translated as CASRNTGSGANVLTF.

J is TRBJ2-1 and V is TRBV7-2; TRBD1 agrees at 7 bases. Trimming removed 6 bases from V and 9 bases from J; junction bases left unmatched: 14. Looked up from germline, CDR1 is SGHTA and CDR2 is FQGNSA. This CDR3 is built from 15 residues. CDR3 nucleotide sequence: TGTGCCAGCAGACAGACGGACTGGGCAGGGGGTGAGCAGTTCTTC. As protein: CASRQTDWAGGEQFF.

There are a few counts of this clone. The CDR3 DNA reads as TGTGCCAGCAGCCAGCTCGGGGAACTGGGCTATGGCTACACCTTC. This encodes CASSQLGELGYGYTF. The chain employs TRBV6-2 or TRBV6-3 and TRBJ1-2; D is unresolved. The CDR3 sequence is 15 residues long. Germline V gives CDR1 MNHEY, CDR2 SVGEGT. Between the trimmed V and J ends, which lost 6 bases and 4 bases, there was a span of 18 bases.

The chain couples TRBV20-1 to TRBJ2-7; the D gene is possibly TRBD1 (6 bases). Between the trimmed V and J ends, which lost 3 bases and 0 bases, there was a span of 15 bases. Germline assignment: CDR1 DFQATT and CDR2 SNEGSKA (reference sequence). The CDR3 is made up of 15 amino acids. The CDR3 DNA is TGCAGTGCTAGTCAGACGGGACACCTCTCCTACGAGCAGTACTTC. Translation gives CSASQTGHLSYEQYF.

This clone has just one count. The J gene is TRBJ2-7, the V gene TRBV27; 8 bases match TRBD2. This CDR3 is 14 amino acids long. The germline V gene encodes CDR1 MNHEY and CDR2 SMNVEV (reference sequence). The ends lost 7 bases at V and 6 bases at J; junction bases unmatched: 11. CDR3 in amino acids: CASTLAGGRGEQYF. CDR3 sequence (DNA): TGTGCCAGCACCTTGGCGGGGGGAAGGGGCGAGCAGTACTTC.

The CDR3 nucleotides are TGTGCCACCGGGACAGGGTCGGTTGCCGCTTTCTTT. Protein sequence: CATGTGSVAAFF. The gene calls are TRBV10-3 and TRBJ1-1; 9 bases agree with TRBD1. Germline values: CDR1 ENHRY, CDR2 SYGVKD. CDR3 size: 12 residues. The trim removed 10 bases at V and 11 bases at J, leaving 11 bases unmatched.

The V call is TRBV7-7, the J call TRBJ2-5; D may correspond to TRBD1 or TRBD2 (5 bases each). The CDR3 spans 13 residues. Germline-derived CDR1 and CDR2 are SSHAT and FNYEAQ (reference sequence). V lost 1 base to trimming and J lost 7 bases, with 10 bases between them. CDR3 in amino acids: CASSLEGAGTQYF. CDR3 coding DNA: TGTGCCAGCAGCTTAGAAGGGGCGGGGACCCAGTACTTC.

This clone appeared once. This sequence joins TRBV12-2 and TRBJ1-3. TRBV12-2 is recorded as a pseudogene. The CDR3 spans 11 residues. In nucleotides, the CDR3 is TGTGCAAGTCGAGCCCAAAACACCATATATTTT. It codes for CASRAQNTIYF.

This CDR3 reads CASSRLTGTRDNEQFF. The DNA of the CDR3 is TGTGCCAGCAGCCGGTTGACCGGGACTAGAGATAACGAGCAGTTCTTC. The chain couples TRBV14 to TRBJ2-1, with 8 positions matching TRBD2. Trimming cost V 4 bases and J 10 bases; bases outside gene matches: 15. The CDR3 has 16 residues. Germline V gene sequence: CDR1 SGHDN, CDR2 FVKESK.

V and J are TRBV3-1 (or the pseudogene TRBV3-2) and TRBJ2-3; D might be TRBD1 (6 bases). The CDR3 has 15 residues. The germline V and J ends were trimmed by 3 bases and 2 bases, with 12 bases remaining between them. CDR1 and CDR2 (germline): LGHDT, YNNKEL (reference sequence). CDR3 in amino acids: CASSHPTGITDTQYF. The CDR3 coding sequence is TGTGCCAGCAGCCATCCGACAGGTATCACAGATACGCAGTATTTT.